This passage covers 3 T cell receptor beta chains from one sample sequenced in a study of blood T cell repertoires in COVID-19. Sequencing was performed with immunoSEQ multiplex PCR; in TCRdb, only in-frame clones are kept and a portion is missing. The sample has about 130,000 clones; around 79% are singletons. Input material: peripheral blood. The receptors derive from a woman aged 70-85 years with COVID-19, enrolled during active disease.

A word on this clone: Within the sample, other DNA sequences also encode this same CDR3. The chain is built from TRBV19 and TRBJ1-5; no definite D call. This CDR3 region has 14 residues. Germline loops: CDR1 LNHDA, CDR2 SQIVND (reference sequence). The germline V and J ends were trimmed by 3 bases and 1 base, with 7 bases remaining between them. CDR3 sequence: CASSIGGSNQPQHF. Here the CDR3 DNA reads TGTGCCAGTAGTATTGGAGGGAGCAATCAGCCCCAGCATTTT.

This rearrangement joins TRBV21-1 to TRBJ1-5; the table gives TRBD1 as D, unverified against the DNA. TRBV21-1 is labeled a pseudogene. The CDR3 totals 15 residues. This chain's CDR3 is CASSNRGFGNQPQHF. The CDR3 DNA reads as TGTGCCAGCAGCAACAGGGGTTTCGGCAATCAGCCCCAGCATTTT.

This clone was picked up one time. J is TRBJ1-1 and V is TRBV5-1, with a weak D call TRBD1 (5 bases). Per the germline V gene, CDR1 is SGHRS and CDR2 is YFSETQ. CDR3 length: 15 amino acids. V lost 4 bases and J lost 5, with 18 bases in between. CDR3 coding DNA: TGCGCCAGCAGCCCGAGGACAAAAATGGGTACTGAAGCTTTCTTT. Translated, it gives CASSPRTKMGTEAFF.